This T cell receptor beta chain was sequenced during a study of OX40 agonist ivuxolimab in advanced cancers. Across the study: The mean age was roughly 60 years, ranging from about 23 to 85, with about four fifths of participants male.

Method: immunoSEQ multiplex PCR; TCRdb's copy keeps in-frame clones and lacks some. This sample has 65,000 to 85,000 clones; roughly 91% occur once, and the top ten carry 14%. CDR1 is SGHAT and CDR2 is FQDESV in the germline V gene (reference sequence). The CDR3 sequence is 14 residues long. Trimming removed 5 bases at V and 1 base at J, with 12 bases between. Sequenced here: CD4+ or CD8+ T cells sorted from blood, sampled in a trial of the OX40 agonist ivuxolimab. The chain links TRBV11-1 to TRBJ2-7; D might be TRBD2 (6 bases). The receptor comes from an adult with an advanced solid tumor such as melanoma, head and neck, liver or kidney cancer. The CDR3 loop reads CASSPRDSSYEQYF. The DNA of the CDR3 is TGTGCCAGCAGCCCCCGGGACTCTTCCTACGAGCAGTACTTC.